Listed here is a single T cell receptor beta chain. What this receptor recognizes is not known. Base qualities are missing; no much larger clone stands one base away. This entry comes from a study of OX40 agonist ivuxolimab in advanced cancers. Describing the broader study: Ivuxolimab was a fully human IgG2 agonistic monoclonal antibody targeting the costimulatory receptor OX40 (CD134). The paper covers the monotherapy dose-escalation part of the phase I ivuxolimab trial, which included N of about 50 patients. Partial responses occurred in three dose-escalation patients: two with cutaneous melanoma and one with hepatocellular carcinoma. Of the roughly 54 patients in dose escalation, around 19 had hepatocellular carcinoma, some 15 had melanoma, 9 had renal cell carcinoma and 9 had head and neck cancer. Intravenous ivuxolimab was administered to patients every 2 weeks at six dose levels: 0.01, 0.1, 0.3, 1.5, 3 and 10 mg/kg. Peripheral TCRbeta sequencing was intended to test whether TCR sequence diversity was altered and clonal T-cell expansion was caused by ivuxolimab. The dose-escalation cohort was roughly 83% male with a mean age of about 60 years, ranging from roughly 23 to 90. Patients were allowed to have had prior anti-PD-1, anti-PD-L1 or anti-CTLA-4 therapy, and around 37% of the dose-escalation patients had previously received checkpoint inhibitors. What the work shows at the level of the full study, not this receptor alone: The antigen specificity of the clonally expanded peripheral T cells was not determined. Partial responders in the 0.1-3.0 mg/kg groups had among the lowest normalized peripheral clonal expansion, especially among CD8+ T cells. At doses of 0.1 to 3.0 mg/kg, clonal expansion of both CD4+ and CD8+ blood T cells was observed from baseline to week 6. After ivuxolimab, expanded clones were on average more numerous among CD8+ T cells than among CD4+ T cells. Low levels of normalized T-cell clonal expansion were also seen in some nonresponding patients.

For sequencing of the TCRbeta CDR3 region, genomic DNA was extracted from the sorted cells. The immunoSEQ Assay was used for sequencing of TCRbeta CDR3 regions. Drawn from immuneACCESS, this table holds only the in-frame rearrangements with V and J called that TCRdb kept. Clones are partly lost; checked studies trace under half to an unresolved V gene and leave the rest unexplained. A total of about 54,000 clones appear in this sample, roughly 92% of them only once. Of the sample, roughly 12% falls within the top ten clones. The trial excluded patients who had a history of autoimmune disease or who were on systemic immunosuppression. Peripheral blood for TCR sequencing was collected from all dose cohorts at baseline, on cycle 4 day 1, and on cycle 7 day 1. The samples were taken from a phase I, first-in-human, multicenter, open-label dose-escalation trial of ivuxolimab. Adults with locally advanced or metastatic melanoma, renal cell carcinoma, hepatocellular carcinoma or head and neck squamous cell carcinoma were enrolled in the trial. Before TCR sequencing, CD4+ and CD8+ T cells were separately sorted from peripheral blood.

The CDR3 spans 14 residues, from the cysteine through the phenylalanine. Only CDR3 DNA remains: 42 bases, in frame from the first base. The germline V gene specifies MRHNA as CDR1 and SNTAGT as CDR2. At the junction V is shortened by 0 bases and J by 7 bases, with 9 bases in between. This chain joins TRBV6-4 to TRBJ2-2; 5 matching bases give a weak D call of TRBD2. This sample comprised CD4+ or CD8+ T cells sorted from blood, obtained in a trial of the OX40 agonist ivuxolimab. This clonotype originated in an adult with an advanced solid tumor such as melanoma, head and neck, liver or kidney cancer. CDR3 reads: CASSDSPEGGELFF. In nucleotides, the sequence is TGTGCCAGCAGTGACTCTCCAGAGGGCGGGGAGCTGTTTTTT.